This entry concerns a single T cell receptor beta chain. Its antigen is still unknown. This sample stems from a study of T-cell reconstitution after alpha-beta-depleted transplantation in children. Whole-study results and caveats: Reportedly, only several hundred clones from non-depleted graft cells drove alpha-beta T-cell counts at about two months.

TCRbeta library construction was performed incorporating unique molecular identifiers. TCRdb processed the PCR reads anew with MiXCR; each CDR3 protein has one entry. Among roughly 490,000 distinct CDR3 sequences, 10% to 12% were seen once, and the ten largest hold 12% to 15%. Germline CDR1 is SGHTA and CDR2 is FQGNSA. The CDR3 runs 17 residues. V lost 4 bases, J lost 2 bases, and 17 bases lay in between. Sequencing used PBMCs, mostly from graft donor cells, obtained 180 days after TCRalphabeta/CD19-depleted stem cell transplant. The clonotype comes from a female patient aged 2-9 years who had a stem cell transplant for aplastic anemia, so the T cells may come from the graft donor. This chain connects TRBV7-2 to TRBJ2-2; D not resolved. CDR3 region: CASSSPSIAANTGELFF. The DNA for the CDR3 is TGTGCCAGCAGCTCTCCTTCAATCGCGGCCAACACCGGGGAGCTGTTTTTT.